Presented here are 32 T cell receptor beta chains from one specimen sequenced in a study of shared clonotypes between healthy human individuals. Cells designated naive CD8 were CD45RO-negative and were positively selected for CCR7, with terminally differentiated effector memory CD45RA+ cells excluded. Method: immunoSEQ multiplex PCR; TCRdb's copy keeps in-frame clones and lacks some. The sample lists around 2,000,000 clones; about 95% were seen once. Sequencing input: naive CD8+ T cells sorted from blood. These receptors originate from a man aged 18 to 29 in good health.

The chain combines TRBV10-3 with TRBJ2-7; 7 bases line up with TRBD2. The CDR3 has 16 residues. The germline V gene encodes CDR1 ENHRY and CDR2 SYGVKD. V shed 2 bases, J shed 2 bases, and the junction held 9 bases outside the gene matches. CDR3 residues: CAISETGLAEAYEQYF. The CDR3 bases are TGTGCCATCAGTGAGACGGGGCTAGCGGAAGCCTACGAGCAGTACTTC.

J is TRBJ1-3 and V is TRBV4-1; D remains unclear. Trimming removed 4 bases from V and 1 base from J, with 11 bases in between. CDR1 is MGHRA and CDR2 is YSYEKL in the germline V gene. The CDR3 spans 15 residues. The chain's CDR3 is CASSPYSISGNTIYF. The CDR3 nucleotides are TGCGCCAGCAGCCCTTACAGTATTTCTGGAAACACCATATATTTT.

V gene TRBV6-1 combines with J gene TRBJ1-2, with D tentatively TRBD1 (6 bases). With 2 bases removed from V and 5 bases from J, the gap between germline ends came to 12 bases. The CDR3 is 14 amino acids. The germline V gene encodes CDR1 MNHNS and CDR2 SASEGT. This CDR3 reads CASSERGQNYGYTF. CDR3 coding DNA: TGTGCCAGCAGTGAAAGAGGACAGAATTATGGCTACACCTTC.

Turning to this clone: The sample contains more than one DNA sequence encoding this CDR3. This chain joins TRBV27 and TRBJ2-7; D not resolved. There are 11 residues in the CDR3. V dropped 4 bases and J dropped 6 bases, with 7 bases sitting between them. Germline-derived CDR1 and CDR2 are MNHEY and SMNVEV (reference sequence). The CDR3 bases are TGTGCCAGCAGTTCCTCGGGCGAGCAGTACTTC. Residues: CASSSSGEQYF.

This chain connects TRBV19 to TRBJ2-7; D possibly corresponds to TRBD1 (8 bases). Germline V gene sequence: CDR1 LNHDA, CDR2 SQIVND (reference sequence). V lost 6 bases, J lost 3 bases, and 15 bases lay in between. CDR3 length: 14 amino acids. CDR3 DNA: TGTGCCAGTAGCGACAGGGGAGGGGACTACGAGCAGTACTTC. It encodes CASSDRGGDYEQYF.

For this clone: Different DNA sequences within this sample yield the same CDR3. The chain uses TRBV27 and TRBJ2-7; weak D call: TRBD2 (5 bases). Germline V gene lookup returns CDR1 MNHEY and CDR2 SMNVEV (reference sequence). CDR3 length equals 13 residues. V dropped 5 bases and J dropped 1 base, with 9 bases sitting between them. CDR3 sequence: CASSPGLSYEQYF. CDR3 bases: TGTGCCAGCAGTCCAGGACTTTCCTACGAGCAGTACTTC.

Regarding this clone: The same CDR3 is also encoded by other DNA sequences in this sample. Written as DNA, the CDR3 is TGTGCCAGCAGTTGGGCGGCGGGGGAGTCCTACAATGAGCAGTTCTTC. Translating it yields CASSWAAGESYNEQFF. The chain is built from TRBV27 and TRBJ2-1; TRBD2 matches at 7 bases. Trimming removed 4 bases from V and 1 base from J; junction bases left unmatched: 7. The CDR3 spans 16 residues. Germline CDR1 reads MNHEY; CDR2 reads SMNVEV (reference sequence).

This chain uses TRBV30 with TRBJ2-3; 9 bases match TRBD1. CDR3 length equals 17 residues. J was trimmed by 0 bases and V by 0 bases; bases with no gene match: 7. Germline values: CDR1 GTSNPN, CDR2 SVGIG (reference sequence). CDR3 protein: CAWSVGTGTSSTDTQYF. The CDR3 DNA follows: TGTGCCTGGAGTGTGGGGACAGGGACCTCTAGCACAGATACGCAGTATTTT.

The V and J genes are TRBV19 and TRBJ1-1; D possibly corresponds to TRBD1 (5 bases). This CDR3 region has 13 residues. Trimming pared 3 bases from V and 7 bases from J, leaving 12 bases between. The germline V gene has CDR1 LNHDA and CDR2 SQIVND (reference sequence). Here the CDR3 reads CASSMLGEIEAFF. The CDR3 nucleotides are TGTGCCAGTAGTATGTTGGGGGAGATTGAAGCTTTCTTT.

The chain joins TRBV11-2 to TRBJ2-7; D remains ambiguous. V lost 6 bases and J lost 4, with 13 bases in between. The CDR3 sequence is 13 residues long. Germline V gene data show CDR1 as SGHAT and CDR2 as FQNNGV. CDR3 DNA sequence: TGTGCCAGCAGGGGTGGGCCCCATTACGAGCAGTACTTC. Amino acid sequence: CASRGGPHYEQYF.

The chain is built from TRBV11-3 and TRBJ2-1; 15 bases map to TRBD2. After removal of 2 bases from V and 4 bases from J, the junction contained 6 bases not matched to a gene. Germline V gene data show CDR1 as SGHNT and CDR2 as YENEEA. The CDR3 has 18 residues. The CDR3 DNA is TGTGCCAGCAGCTTACGGGGACTAGCGGGGGGCTCGTACAATGAGCAGTTCTTC. It encodes CASSLRGLAGGSYNEQFF.

The V call is TRBV7-9, the J call TRBJ2-1; TRBD2 matches at 9 bases. Germline CDR1 reads SEHNR; CDR2 reads FQNEAQ (reference sequence). The trim removed 3 bases at V and 7 bases at J, leaving 7 bases unmatched. The CDR3 totals 15 residues. CDR3 sequence (DNA): TGTGCCAGCAGCTTGGGAGCGGGAGGAAGAAATGAGCAGTTCTTC. Residues: CASSLGAGGRNEQFF.

Worth noting for this clone: The DNA is omitted, as the CDR3 cannot be located on it reliably, and the CDR3 follows TCRdb's listing. The chain is built from TRBV27 and TRBJ2-7; the table gives TRBD1 as D, unverified against the DNA. Germline CDR1 MNHEY, CDR2 SMNVEV (reference sequence). The CDR3 comprises 14 residues, both ends counted. Here the CDR3 reads CASSSSGQTYEQYF.

This clone has only one observation. The chain links TRBV28 to TRBJ1-3, with D perhaps matching TRBD1 (5 bases). The CDR3 totals 16 residues. V was pared by 0 bases and J by 0 bases, with 9 bases between. CDR1 is MDHEN and CDR2 is SYDVKM in the germline V gene. The CDR3 is CASSLWGTDSGNTIYF. The CDR3 DNA is TGTGCCAGCAGTTTATGGGGGACGGACTCTGGAAACACCATATATTTT.

This chain connects TRBV28 to TRBJ2-7, with 8 bases aligning to TRBD2. From germline, CDR1 is MDHEN and CDR2 SYDVKM. The CDR3 totals 16 residues. The V and J ends lost 5 bases and 1 base, in that order; junction bases with no gene match: 10. For the CDR3, the DNA is TGTGCCAGCAGTACACGTTGGCGGGAGGTATCCTACGAGCAGTACTTC. Its protein is CASSTRWREVSYEQYF.

The rearrangement links TRBV6-6 to TRBJ1-2, with TRBD1 matching 8 bases. CDR3 size: 13 residues. Germline V gene data show CDR1 as MNHNY and CDR2 as SVGAGI (reference sequence). V trimming: 2 bases; J trimming: 7 bases; junction bases outside the gene matches: 3. CDR3 residues: CASSYQQGAGYTF. The CDR3 DNA reads as TGTGCCAGCAGTTACCAGCAGGGGGCTGGCTACACCTTC.

V usage is TRBV4-1 and J usage is TRBJ1-1; D remains unclear. V lost 1 base to trimming and J lost 4 bases, with 13 bases between them. CDR1 MGHRA and CDR2 YSYEKL come from the germline V gene. The CDR3 is 15 amino acids. CDR3 region: CASSQVKGGGTEAFF. The CDR3 DNA reads TGCGCCAGCAGCCAAGTAAAGGGCGGCGGCACTGAAGCTTTCTTT.

The chain uses TRBV15 and TRBJ1-1; D not resolved. Germline values: CDR1 LNHNV, CDR2 YYDKDF (reference sequence). The CDR3 consists of 15 residues. V lost 0 bases to trimming and J lost 4 bases, with 12 bases between them. Here the CDR3 DNA reads TGTGCCACCAGCAGAGACGATTTGGCTGGCACTGAAGCTTTCTTT. Amino acids: CATSRDDLAGTEAFF.

The genes are TRBV4-1 and TRBJ2-2, with unresolved D. Germline assignment: CDR1 MGHRA and CDR2 YSYEKL. V was pared by 0 bases and J by 4 bases, with 18 bases between. This CDR3 comprises 18 residues. This CDR3 reads CASSQDPRNRVGTGELFF. CDR3 nucleotide sequence: TGCGCCAGCAGCCAAGATCCGAGGAATCGGGTGGGCACCGGGGAGCTGTTTTTT.

The chain employs TRBV7-9 and TRBJ1-3; 7 nucleotides match TRBD1. J gave up 1 base and V 4 bases, and 13 bases lay outside the gene matches. The CDR3 sequence is 18 residues long. Looked up from germline, CDR1 is SEHNR and CDR2 is FQNEAQ (reference sequence). Here the CDR3 reads CASSWPHVGQISGNTIYF. In DNA form, the CDR3 reads TGTGCCAGCAGCTGGCCCCATGTGGGACAGATATCTGGAAACACCATATATTTT.

This rearrangement joins TRBV7-6 to TRBJ2-1; D assignment may be TRBD1 or TRBD2 (6 bases each). CDR3 size: 15 residues. Germline values: CDR1 SGHVS, CDR2 FNYEAQ. V shed 2 bases and J shed 2 bases, with 10 bases lying between them. The CDR3 bases are TGTGCCAGCAGCTTAAAACGGGGGCCCTACAATGAGCAGTTCTTC. Translation: CASSLKRGPYNEQFF.

V usage is TRBV30 and J usage is TRBJ1-1; a weak D match, TRBD1 (5 bases). Germline V CDR1 and CDR2: GTSNPN, SVGIG (reference sequence). The CDR3 extends over 15 amino acids. Trimming cost V 0 bases and J 1 base, with 12 bases left between them. Written as DNA, the CDR3 is TGTGCCTGGAGTGTAGTGGGGCAGGGGAACACTGAAGCTTTCTTT. Translation: CAWSVVGQGNTEAFF. Variable domain in full (rest from reference TRBV30 and TRBJ1-1): SQTIHQWPATLVQPVGSPLSLECTVEGTSNPNLYWYRQAAGRGLQLLFYSVGIGQISSEVPQNLSASRPQDRQFILSSKKLLLSDSGFYLCAWSVVGQGNTEAFFGQGTRLTVV.

The CDR3 DNA reads TGTGCCAGCGCACAGGGGGGCCTCTACGAGCAGTACTTC. This sequence encodes CASAQGGLYEQYF. The rearrangement links TRBV7-6 to TRBJ2-7; 8 positions agree with TRBD1. This CDR3 spans 13 amino acids. From germline, CDR1 is SGHVS and CDR2 FNYEAQ. With 8 bases clipped from V and 3 bases from J, the junction kept 6 bases outside the gene matches.

A remark on this clone: Different DNA sequences within this sample yield the same CDR3. This sequence joins TRBV11-2 and TRBJ2-7, with a possible D match to TRBD1 (6 bases). From germline, CDR1 is SGHAT and CDR2 FQNNGV. The CDR3 spans 13 residues. V was trimmed by 2 bases and J by 4 bases, leaving 9 bases between them. The CDR3 DNA is TGTGCCAGCAGCTTAACACAGGGTTACGAGCAGTACTTC. It encodes CASSLTQGYEQYF.

V gene TRBV2 combines with J gene TRBJ1-6, with TRBD1 matching over 7 bases. V shed 6 bases, J shed 8 bases, and the junction held 13 bases outside the gene matches. The CDR3 length is 16 residues. Germline CDR1 reads SNHLY; CDR2 reads FYNNEI. CDR3 protein: CASSTDRAGEDSPLHF. CDR3 sequence (DNA): TGTGCCAGCAGCACTGACAGGGCGGGGGAGGATTCACCCCTCCACTTT. Full variable domain (missing parts from reference TRBV2 and TRBJ1-6): EPEVTQTPSHQVTQMGQEVILRCVPISNHLYFYWYRQILGQKVEFLVSFYNNEISEKSEIFDDQFSVERPDGSNFTLKIRSTKLEDSAMYFCASSTDRAGEDSPLHFGNGTRLTVT.

The chain is built from TRBV6-4 and TRBJ2-5; 11 nucleotides line up with TRBD2. V trimming: 0 bases; J trimming: 3 bases; junction bases outside the gene matches: 9. Germline V gives CDR1 MRHNA, CDR2 SNTAGT. CDR3 size: 18 residues. CDR3 in amino acids: CASSDSTSLAGEEETQYF. DNA for the CDR3: TGTGCCAGCAGTGACTCTACTTCACTAGCGGGGGAGGAAGAGACCCAGTACTTC.

This clone was recorded only once. This chain links TRBV5-6 with TRBJ1-6; perhaps TRBD1 as D (5 bases). The germline V gene has CDR1 SGHDT and CDR2 YYEEEE. Trimming took off 0 bases at V and 8 bases at J, with 9 bases between the two ends. This CDR3 comprises 14 residues. In DNA, the CDR3 is TGTGCCAGCAGCTTGGGGTTGGGGGATTCACCCCTCCACTTT. It yields the protein CASSLGLGDSPLHF.

The CDR3 DNA reads as TGTGCCTGGAGCGGAGGGGAGACACCCGGCTATGGCTACACCTTC. It yields the protein CAWSGGETPGYGYTF. The rearrangement links TRBV30 to TRBJ1-2; the D gene is possibly TRBD1 (5 bases). CDR1 and CDR2 from the germline V gene are GTSNPN and SVGIG (reference sequence). V was pared by 3 bases and J by 4 bases, with 18 bases between. The CDR3 has 15 amino acids.

V gene TRBV7-6 combines with J gene TRBJ2-7, with 9 bases fitting TRBD2. Germline V gene sequence: CDR1 SGHVS, CDR2 FNYEAQ. With V trimmed by 5 bases and J by 4 bases, 6 bases remained unmatched. There are 14 residues in the CDR3. This chain's CDR3 is CASSPQAGGYEQYF. CDR3 nucleotide sequence: TGTGCCAGCAGCCCACAAGCGGGGGGATACGAGCAGTACTTC.

The chain employs TRBV9 and TRBJ2-7; D may match TRBD1 or TRBD2 (5 bases each). Germline-derived CDR1 and CDR2 are SGDLS and YYNGEE. CDR3 length: 13 residues. Trimming took off 3 bases at V and 2 bases at J, with 9 bases between the two ends. The CDR3 sequence: CASSEGPTYEQYF. CDR3 nucleotide sequence: TGTGCCAGCAGCGAGGGACCAACCTACGAGCAGTACTTC.

This rearrangement joins TRBV14 to TRBJ1-2, with D unclear. Germline loops: CDR1 SGHDN, CDR2 FVKESK. This CDR3 is built from 14 residues. V gave up 0 bases and J gave up 3 bases, with 8 bases separating them. The CDR3 nucleotides read TGTGCCAGCAGCCAAGATGTGCAGGACTATGGCTACACCTTC. Its protein product is CASSQDVQDYGYTF.

The V call is TRBV13, the J call TRBJ1-2; 8 bases agree with TRBD1. The CDR3 covers 16 residues. With V trimmed by 4 bases and J by 4 bases, 11 bases remained unmatched. The germline V gene encodes CDR1 PRHDT and CDR2 FYEKMQ (reference sequence). The CDR3 DNA reads as TGTGCCAGCAGCTCCGCCACATCGGACAGGGCCTATGGCTACACCTTC. Its translation: CASSSATSDRAYGYTF.